These T cell receptor beta chains were read from a single sample in a study of cytomegalovirus exposure and HLA in healthy donors. Libraries were prepared by immunoSEQ multiplex PCR; TCRdb keeps only in-frame clonotypes and omits some of them. This table has approximately 140,000 clones, roughly 83% appearing once. The material sequenced was PBMCs. These receptors were taken from a human donor in good health. Both conserved end residues are trimmed from each CDR3.

J gene: TRBJ1-2
V gene: TRBV4-2
CDR3 protein: ASSQDSLRARGGYGYT

J gene: TRBJ2-1
V gene: TRBV27
CDR3 protein: ASSANRGTQF

J gene: TRBJ2-7
V gene: TRBV28
CDR3 protein: ASSADGEVSYEQY

J gene: TRBJ1-6
V gene: TRBV4-1
CDR3 protein: ASSYRTGGEIGSPLH

J gene: TRBJ2-7
V gene: TRBV7-8
CDR3 protein: ASSLRDGGSYEQY

J gene: TRBJ2-5
V gene: TRBV18
CDR3 protein: ASSPGTTKETQY

J gene: TRBJ2-2
V gene: TRBV27
CDR3 protein: ASMGLAGGDNTGELF

J gene: TRBJ2-1
V gene: TRBV7-9
CDR3 protein: ASSLPGLAHNEQF

J gene: TRBJ2-3
V gene: TRBV7-9
CDR3 protein: ASSRQHTDTQY

J gene: TRBJ2-7
V gene: TRBV15
CDR3 protein: ATSRDATRGCEQY

J gene: TRBJ2-5
V gene: TRBV30
CDR3 protein: AWSVLTGQETQY

J gene: TRBJ2-7
V gene: TRBV6-5
CDR3 protein: ASSYRTGSYEQY

J gene: TRBJ2-7
V gene: TRBV12-5
CDR3 protein: ASGGKRDFSEQY

J gene: TRBJ2-5
V gene: TRBV10-2
CDR3 protein: ASSDDTQETQY

J gene: TRBJ1-1
V gene: TRBV7-9
CDR3 protein: ASGPGSKTEAF

J gene: TRBJ2-7
V gene: TRBV11-3
CDR3 protein: ASSNRGESSYEQY

J gene: TRBJ2-7
V gene: TRBV30
CDR3 protein: AWSPGGGEQY

J gene: TRBJ2-3
V gene: TRBV27
CDR3 protein: ASSPGLAGDTQY

J gene: TRBJ2-5
V gene: TRBV19
CDR3 protein: ASSPRQGRETQY

J gene: -
V gene: TRBV6-5
CDR3 protein: ASSYSGTGYEQY

J gene: TRBJ2-7
V gene: TRBV6-5
CDR3 protein: ASSYRAGGTYEQY

J gene: TRBJ2-2
V gene: TRBV12-5
CDR3 protein: ASGFIPNTGELF

J gene: TRBJ2-7
V gene: TRBV7-2
CDR3 protein: ASSFKWDSYEQY

J gene: TRBJ2-1
V gene: TRBV5-8
CDR3 protein: ASRPGQGTSYNEQF

J gene: TRBJ1-1
V gene: TRBV5-8
CDR3 protein: ASSFVGGGTEAF

J gene: TRBJ1-1
V gene: TRBV11-1
CDR3 protein: ASSLGQGNTEAF

J gene: TRBJ1-4
V gene: TRBV7-8
CDR3 protein: ASSFEGLGEKLF

J gene: TRBJ1-6
V gene: TRBV28
CDR3 protein: ASSFPAGFDSPLH

J gene: TRBJ1-5
V gene: TRBV27
CDR3 protein: ASSLSWASNQPQH

J gene: TRBJ2-2
V gene: TRBV7-3
CDR3 protein: ASSLLSTGELF

J gene: TRBJ2-7
V gene: TRBV2
CDR3 protein: ASSVERGPSYEQY

J gene: TRBJ2-7
V gene: TRBV6-5
CDR3 protein: ASGSTGSSYEQY

J gene: TRBJ1-1
V gene: TRBV7-9
CDR3 protein: SSSSLGDEAF

J gene: TRBJ1-6
V gene: TRBV19
CDR3 protein: ASSIRGGNSPLH

J gene: TRBJ1-5
V gene: TRBV2
CDR3 protein: ASSEDRVDQPQH

J gene: TRBJ2-1
V gene: TRBV19
CDR3 protein: ASSVPTGSAEQF

J gene: TRBJ1-2
V gene: TRBV19
CDR3 protein: ASGDSYT

J gene: TRBJ2-7
V gene: TRBV7-6
CDR3 protein: ASSSRDSIAEQY

J gene: TRBJ2-3
V gene: TRBV5-1
CDR3 protein: ASSWEGARDTDTQY

J gene: TRBJ2-7
V gene: TRBV6-5
CDR3 protein: ATTRGTGKYEQY

J gene: TRBJ1-1
V gene: TRBV5-4
CDR3 protein: ASSFGGTEAF

J gene: TRBJ2-7
V gene: TRBV28
CDR3 protein: ASSSRPQGYEQY

J gene: TRBJ2-2
V gene: TRBV10-3
CDR3 protein: AIRRDRDTGELF

J gene: TRBJ2-3
V gene: TRBV4-1
CDR3 protein: ASSQDQAGGPTDTQY

J gene: TRBJ2-2
V gene: TRBV4-3
CDR3 protein: ASSPSGTPRGIGELF

J gene: TRBJ2-7
V gene: TRBV5-1
CDR3 protein: ASSSITPGADEQY

J gene: TRBJ2-7
V gene: TRBV10-1
CDR3 protein: ASMEGIYEQY

J gene: TRBJ2-7
V gene: TRBV6-1
CDR3 protein: ASSNWDTLSYEQY

J gene: TRBJ2-3
V gene: TRBV9
CDR3 protein: ASSVAGGRAPDTQY

J gene: TRBJ2-1
V gene: TRBV10-1
CDR3 protein: ASRALAGGEGEQF

J gene: TRBJ1-1
V gene: TRBV5-3
CDR3 protein: ARSLTKTGKVKYTEAF

J gene: TRBJ1-6
V gene: TRBV5-6
CDR3 protein: ASKEVSPLH

J gene: TRBJ2-3
V gene: TRBV6-5
CDR3 protein: ASRQSTTFTDTQY

J gene: TRBJ2-7
V gene: TRBV7-2
CDR3 protein: ASSLDGRRGEQY

J gene: TRBJ2-7
V gene: TRBV5-4
CDR3 protein: ASGNRIDYEQY

J gene: TRBJ2-2
V gene: TRBV4-3
CDR3 protein: ASSQEVPGAENTGELF